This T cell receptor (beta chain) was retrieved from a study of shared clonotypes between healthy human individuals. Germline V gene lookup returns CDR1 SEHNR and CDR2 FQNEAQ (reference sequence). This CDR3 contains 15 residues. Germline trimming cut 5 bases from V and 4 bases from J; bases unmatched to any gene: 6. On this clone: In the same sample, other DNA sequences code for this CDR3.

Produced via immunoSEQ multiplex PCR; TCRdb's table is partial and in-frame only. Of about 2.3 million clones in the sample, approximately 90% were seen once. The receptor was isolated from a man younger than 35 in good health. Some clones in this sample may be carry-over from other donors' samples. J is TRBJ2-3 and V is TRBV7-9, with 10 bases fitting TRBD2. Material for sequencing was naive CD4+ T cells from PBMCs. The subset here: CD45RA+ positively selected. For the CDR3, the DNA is TGTGCCAGCAGCCCTAGCGGGAGAGGGGCAGATACGCAGTATTTT. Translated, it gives CASSPSGRGADTQYF.